This T cell receptor beta chain is from a study of blood T cell repertoires in COVID-19. As processed by the authors: Reference gene primer amplification gave estimated nucleated cell counts. Here immunoSEQ multiplex PCR was the method, and the copy in TCRdb shows in-frame clones only, minus some. V and J calls and clone size are given by that table; D and trimming were obtained from the DNA. The top ten clones hold 6.5% to 8.5% of a sample with 170,000 or so clones, roughly 84% of them seen once. Seattle cases were enrolled at active infection and followed longitudinally. Looked up from germline, CDR1 is KGHSH and CDR2 is LQKENI. The CDR3 length is 16 residues. V shed 3 bases and J 0 bases; nucleotides not matched to a gene: 4.

The rearrangement links TRBV18 to TRBJ1-1; 10 bases align to TRBD1. The sequenced material came from peripheral blood. This receptor was obtained from a woman in her thirties or forties with COVID-19, enrolled during active disease. For the CDR3, the DNA is TGTGCCAGCTCACCCGGGACAGGGGATATGAACACTGAAGCTTTCTTT. It codes for CASSPGTGDMNTEAFF.